What follows describes a single T cell receptor beta chain. Antigen specificity is unknown. The entry originates in a study of T cells after yellow fever vaccination. Findings of the study overall: A limited proportion of clonotypes was detected within both the CD4 and CD8 compartments. Clones that expanded after primary vaccination mostly reappeared after the booster (over 95% CD4, roughly 87% CD8).

TCR cDNA, made by 5'RACE template switching, carried an added universal primer site and UMIs. TCRdb used MiXCR to reprocess the 5' RACE reads, holding one entry per CDR3 protein. Of 300,000 or so distinct CDR3 sequences detected, about an eighth appear once; the ten largest clones hold about 0.51%. Sequenced here: CD4+ T cells sorted from PBMCs, sampled 45 days after the yellow fever booster vaccination. This sequence was found in a man under 40 who received the YFV17D yellow fever vaccine.

Written as DNA, the CDR3 is TGTGCCATCAGTGAGTCGCGGACAAATACACAGAACACTGAAGCTTTCTTT. Protein product: CAISESRTNTQNTEAFF. This rearrangement joins TRBV10-3 to TRBJ1-1; a weak D match, TRBD1 (5 bases). V was pared by 0 bases and J by 1 base, with 15 bases between. The CDR3 covers 17 residues. From germline, CDR1 is ENHRY and CDR2 SYGVKD.